Here is one T cell receptor beta chain with its context. Its cognate antigen is unknown. After expansion with viral peptide pools in the ViraFEST assay, antigen-specific CD4+ T cells were sequenced. Isolation of CD4+ T cells took place after about nine days of culture. The vaccine given was either BNT162b2 or mRNA-1273, in two doses. Nucleocapsid antibodies stayed negative before and after vaccination, showing no earlier SARS-CoV-2 infection. The data originate from a study of vaccination effects on CD4 cells after COVID-19. Overall study context: Post-vaccine specimens arrived a median 72 days past the second dose.

The CDR3 has 14 residues. Germline CDR1 LGHDT, CDR2 YNNKEL (reference sequence). V was trimmed by 0 bases and J by 5 bases, leaving 10 bases between them. TCRdb's copy holds only in-frame clones and misses some; the assay was immunoSEQ multiplex PCR. This table has about 72,000 clones, about 80% appearing once. The specimen was CD4+ T cells from PBMCs cultured with HCoV-229E spike peptides, collected after COVID-19 vaccination. This receptor was identified in a human donor who received a COVID-19 vaccine. The V call is TRBV3-1 (or the pseudogene TRBV3-2), the J call TRBJ1-1; D unresolved. CDR3 protein: CASSQDLQRTEAFF. In nucleotides, the CDR3 is TGTGCCAGCAGCCAAGATTTGCAAAGGACTGAAGCTTTCTTT.